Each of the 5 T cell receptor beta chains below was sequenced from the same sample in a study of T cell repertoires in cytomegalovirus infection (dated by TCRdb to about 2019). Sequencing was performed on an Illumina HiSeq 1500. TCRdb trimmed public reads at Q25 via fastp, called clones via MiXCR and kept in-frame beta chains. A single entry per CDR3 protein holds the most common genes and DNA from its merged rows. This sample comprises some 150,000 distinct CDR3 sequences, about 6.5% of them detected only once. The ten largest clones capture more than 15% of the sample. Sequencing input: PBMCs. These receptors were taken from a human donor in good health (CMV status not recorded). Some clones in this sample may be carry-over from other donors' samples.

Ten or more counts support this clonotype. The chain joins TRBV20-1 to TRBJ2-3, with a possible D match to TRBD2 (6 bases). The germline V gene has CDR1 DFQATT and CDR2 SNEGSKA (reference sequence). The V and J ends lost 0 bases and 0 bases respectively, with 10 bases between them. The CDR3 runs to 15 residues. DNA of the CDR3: TGCAGTGCTAGAGACCCCCGGGGGAGCACAGATACGCAGTATTTT. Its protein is CSARDPRGSTDTQYF.

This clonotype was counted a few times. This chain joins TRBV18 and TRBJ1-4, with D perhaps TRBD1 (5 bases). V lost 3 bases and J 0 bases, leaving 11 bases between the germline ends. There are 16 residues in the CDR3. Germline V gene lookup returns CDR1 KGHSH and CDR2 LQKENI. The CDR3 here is CASSPRQISTNEKLFF. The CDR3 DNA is TGTGCCAGCTCACCGCGACAGATTTCAACTAATGAAAAACTGTTTTTT.

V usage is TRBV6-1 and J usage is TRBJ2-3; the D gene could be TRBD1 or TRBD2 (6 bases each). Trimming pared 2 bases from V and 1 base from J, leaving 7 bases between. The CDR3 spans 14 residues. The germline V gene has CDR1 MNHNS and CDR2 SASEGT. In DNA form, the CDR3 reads TGTGCCAGCAGTGAACGGGGGCGCACAGATACGCAGTATTTT. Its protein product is CASSERGRTDTQYF.

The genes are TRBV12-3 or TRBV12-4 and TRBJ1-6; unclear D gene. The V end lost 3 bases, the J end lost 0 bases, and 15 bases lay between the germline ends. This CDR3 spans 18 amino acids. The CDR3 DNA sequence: TGTGCCAGCAGTTTCCCGGACCCCTTCGACTCCTATAATTCACCCCTCCACTTT. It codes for CASSFPDPFDSYNSPLHF.

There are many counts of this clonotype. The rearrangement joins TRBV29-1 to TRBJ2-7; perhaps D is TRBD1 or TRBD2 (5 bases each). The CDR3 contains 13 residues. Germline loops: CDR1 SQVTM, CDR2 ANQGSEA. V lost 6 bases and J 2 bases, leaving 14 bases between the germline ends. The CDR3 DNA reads TGCAGCGTAGGGGACCTGTTAACCTACGAGCAGTACTTC. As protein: CSVGDLLTYEQYF.